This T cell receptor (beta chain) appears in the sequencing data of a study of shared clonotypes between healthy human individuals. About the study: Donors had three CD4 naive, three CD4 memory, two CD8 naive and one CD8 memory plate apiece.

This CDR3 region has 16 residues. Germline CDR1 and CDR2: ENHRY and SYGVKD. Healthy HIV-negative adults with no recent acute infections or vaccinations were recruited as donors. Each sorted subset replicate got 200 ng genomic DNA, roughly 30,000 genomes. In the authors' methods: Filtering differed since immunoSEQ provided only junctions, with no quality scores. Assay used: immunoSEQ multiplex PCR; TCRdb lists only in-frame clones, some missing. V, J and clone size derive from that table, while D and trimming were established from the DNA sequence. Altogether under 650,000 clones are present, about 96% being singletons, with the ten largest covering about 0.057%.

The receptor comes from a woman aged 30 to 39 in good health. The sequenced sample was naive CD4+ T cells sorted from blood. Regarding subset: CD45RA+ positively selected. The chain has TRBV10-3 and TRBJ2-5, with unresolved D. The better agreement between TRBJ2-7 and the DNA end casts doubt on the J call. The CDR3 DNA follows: TGTGCCATCACAGCCCAACGAGCTCCCAGCTCCTACGAGCAGTACTTC. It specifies CAITAQRAPSSYEQYF.